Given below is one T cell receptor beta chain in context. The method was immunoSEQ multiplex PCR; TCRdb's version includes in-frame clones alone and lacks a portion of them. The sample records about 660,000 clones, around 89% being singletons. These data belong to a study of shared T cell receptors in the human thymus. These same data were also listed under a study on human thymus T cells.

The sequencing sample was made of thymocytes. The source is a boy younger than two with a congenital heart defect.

DNA for the CDR3: TGTGCCAGCAGCTCCACCTCCGGGAGGGGCTACTATGGCTACACCTTC. It yields the protein CASSSTSGRGYYGYTF. This chain uses TRBV5-6 with TRBJ1-2, with D possibly being TRBD1 (5 bases). There are 16 residues in the CDR3. The germline V gene encodes CDR1 SGHDT and CDR2 YYEEEE. V was shortened by 3 bases and J by 3 bases, with 18 bases between the two germline ends.